Listed below are T cell receptor beta chains from one sample, sequenced in a study of CXCR3-negative and CXCR3-positive naive CD8 T cells. TCRdb reworked the 5' RACE reads into one entry per CDR3 protein, no DNA. The table counts 100,000 to 150,000 distinct CDR3 sequences; 0.29% lies in the top ten. The sequencing input was naive CXCR3- CD8+ T cells from blood. These TCRs come from a human donor in good health. Some clones in this sample may be carry-over from other donors' samples. CDR3s include the opening cysteine and the closing phenylalanine or tryptophan. The order of the fields is J gene, V gene, CDR3 protein.

j_gene: TRBJ2-3
v_gene: TRBV6-4
CDR3aa: CASSEGLSTDTQYF

j_gene: TRBJ2-3
v_gene: TRBV28
CDR3aa: CASSSGVRGGLDTQYF

j_gene: TRBJ2-7
v_gene: TRBV13
CDR3aa: CASKRTGGLNEQYF

j_gene: TRBJ2-7
v_gene: TRBV29-1
CDR3aa: CSVEAQDREVYEQYF

j_gene: TRBJ1-4
v_gene: TRBV5-1
CDR3aa: CASSLDVGTREKLFF

j_gene: TRBJ2-7
v_gene: TRBV6-5
CDR3aa: CASTWTRALGYEQYF

j_gene: TRBJ2-1
v_gene: TRBV9
CDR3aa: CASSVVAAMGNEQFF

j_gene: TRBJ2-1
v_gene: TRBV7-3
CDR3aa: CASSPGGRGINNEQFF

j_gene: TRBJ1-2
v_gene: TRBV6-1
CDR3aa: CASSERGRASQGYTF

j_gene: TRBJ1-6
v_gene: TRBV12-3/TRBV12-4
CDR3aa: CASSLPNAPLHF

j_gene: TRBJ2-1
v_gene: TRBV7-2
CDR3aa: CASSLVFLLAGGFSSNEQFF

j_gene: TRBJ1-4
v_gene: TRBV7-9
CDR3aa: CASSPGTLLGEKLFF

j_gene: TRBJ2-3
v_gene: TRBV15
CDR3aa: CATSVNPRGVGTDTQYF

j_gene: TRBJ1-1
v_gene: TRBV7-9
CDR3aa: CASSTTGGTEAFF